This is a list of T cell receptor beta chains from one sample in a study of T-cell memory formation after mild COVID-19. From the 5' RACE reads, TCRdb called clonotypes with MiXCR, one entry per CDR3 protein. The table shows 170,000 or so distinct CDR3 sequences, with roughly 28% occurring only once. Source material: PBMCs or a T cell subset sorted from them (not recorded which). The receptors were gathered from an adult woman who had mild COVID-19 (a few samples of this study predate the infection). Cell type and time point are not known. Both conserved end residues are part of each CDR3. A D gene is named only where the DNA matches it firmly. Part of the rows lack a size; the others show once, few, many or a class for expanded clones.

D gene: .
J gene: TRBJ1-2
V gene: TRBV2
clone size: .
CDR3 protein: CASSETLQGNYGYTF
CDR3 DNA: TGTGCCAGCAGTGAAACCCTACAGGGTAACTATGGCTACACCTTC

D gene: .
J gene: TRBJ2-1
V gene: TRBV7-6
clone size: few
CDR3 protein: CASSLEQGRDEQFF
CDR3 DNA: TGTGCCAGCAGCTTAGAACAGGGTCGGGATGAGCAGTTCTTC

D gene: .
J gene: TRBJ2-2
V gene: TRBV4-1
clone size: .
CDR3 protein: CASSQDQVVRGNTGELFF
CDR3 DNA: TGCGCCAGCAGCCAAGATCAAGTGGTCAGGGGGAACACCGGGGAGCTGTTTTTT

D gene: TRBD1
J gene: TRBJ1-2
V gene: TRBV6-2/TRBV6-3
clone size: .
CDR3 protein: CASSEQTGFRRGYTF
CDR3 DNA: TGTGCCAGCAGCGAACAGACAGGGTTTAGACGGGGCTACACCTTC

D gene: .
J gene: TRBJ2-2
V gene: TRBV11-2
clone size: .
CDR3 protein: CASSFIQANTGELFF
CDR3 DNA: TGTGCCAGCAGCTTTATACAGGCGAACACCGGGGAGCTGTTTTTT

D gene: .
J gene: TRBJ2-5
V gene: TRBV7-7
clone size: .
CDR3 protein: CASSLSLGVWETQYF
CDR3 DNA: TGTGCTAGCAGCTTGAGTCTAGGGGTATGGGAGACCCAGTACTTC

D gene: .
J gene: TRBJ1-1
V gene: TRBV7-8
clone size: .
CDR3 protein: CASSLVRDTLNTEAFF
CDR3 DNA: TGTGCCAGCAGCTTAGTCCGGGACACCCTAAACACTGAAGCTTTCTTT

D gene: .
J gene: TRBJ2-2
V gene: TRBV18
clone size: .
CDR3 protein: CASSPKTGNTGELFF
CDR3 DNA: TGTGCCAGCTCACCGAAGACAGGGAACACCGGGGAGCTGTTTTTT

D gene: .
J gene: TRBJ1-2
V gene: TRBV12-3/TRBV12-4
clone size: few
CDR3 protein: CASSFTDEIYGYTF
CDR3 DNA: TGTGCCAGCAGTTTCACGGACGAGATCTATGGCTACACCTTC

D gene: .
J gene: TRBJ2-2
V gene: TRBV7-3
clone size: .
CDR3 protein: CASSLAQAGELFF
CDR3 DNA: TGTGCCAGCAGCTTGGCGCAGGCCGGGGAGCTGTTTTTT

D gene: .
J gene: TRBJ2-3
V gene: TRBV7-3
clone size: .
CDR3 protein: CASSPQSGSTDTQYF
CDR3 DNA: TGTGCCAGCAGCCCGCAAAGCGGGAGCACAGATACGCAGTATTTT

D gene: .
J gene: TRBJ1-5
V gene: TRBV4-1
clone size: .
CDR3 protein: CASSQEGSPIRSQHF
CDR3 DNA: TGCGCCAGCAGCCAAGAAGGCAGTCCCATTCGGTCCCAGCATTTT

D gene: TRBD1
J gene: TRBJ2-7
V gene: TRBV5-1
clone size: .
CDR3 protein: CASSLGGTVTYEQYF
CDR3 DNA: TGCGCCAGCAGCTTGGGGGGGACAGTAACCTACGAGCAGTACTTC

D gene: TRBD1
J gene: TRBJ2-7
V gene: TRBV7-9
clone size: few
CDR3 protein: CASSRRDRGYEQYF
CDR3 DNA: TGTGCCAGCAGCCGACGGGACAGAGGATACGAGCAGTACTTC